The 11 T cell receptor beta chains below were found in one sample sequenced in a study of blood T cells in healthy people across ages. Using a J-beta primer mix together with a sample-barcoded 5' primer, a second PCR was run for roughly 7 to 11 cycles. Each CDR3 protein gets one entry after TCRdb re-called the 5' RACE reads with MiXCR. The sample yields roughly 570,000 distinct CDR3 sequences, about 25% seen once. Sample: blood. The receptor source for this set is a woman aged 70-85 years in good health.

This clonotype came up many times. V usage is TRBV7-2 and J usage is TRBJ2-1; 14 bases agree with TRBD2. V trimming: 5 bases; J trimming: 9 bases; junction bases outside the gene matches: 6. Germline CDR1 and CDR2: SGHTA and FQGNSA. CDR3 length equals 15 residues. The CDR3 DNA sequence: TGTGCCAGCAGCCCCGGACTAGCGGGGGGCGTTGAGCAGTTCTTC. Amino acid sequence: CASSPGLAGGVEQFF. Full variable domain (rest looked up from reference TRBV7-2 and TRBJ2-1): GAGVSQSPSNKVTEKGKDVELRCDPISGHTALYWYRQSLGQGLEFLIYFQGNSAPDKSGLPSDRFSAERTGGSVSTLTIQRTQQEDSAVYLCASSPGLAGGVEQFFGPGTRLTVL.

The chain recombines TRBV7-9 with TRBJ2-1; TRBD2 matches at 9 bases. Germline V gene lookup returns CDR1 SEHNR and CDR2 FQNEAQ (reference sequence). V lost 2 bases to trimming and J lost 2 bases; unmatched junction nucleotides: 4. The CDR3 is 16 residues long. CDR3 nucleotides: TGTGCCAGCAGCTTACCGGCGGGGGGGCCCTACAATGAGCAGTTCTTC. It codes for CASSLPAGGPYNEQFF.

V is TRBV3-1 and J is TRBJ2-7; D not resolved. This CDR3 region has 13 residues. Deletions cut 1 base from V and 2 bases from J, with 6 bases between. From germline, CDR1 is LGHDT and CDR2 YNNKEL (reference sequence). CDR3 sequence: CASSQVGPYEQYF. Here the CDR3 DNA reads TGTGCCAGCAGCCAAGTGGGCCCCTACGAGCAGTACTTC.

This clonotype came up a few times. V usage is TRBV12-3 or TRBV12-4 and J usage is TRBJ2-7, with D possibly TRBD1 on 5 matching bases. V gave up 6 bases and J gave up 5 bases, with 17 bases separating them. The CDR3 contains 14 residues. The CDR3 is CASSPTFQGNEQYF. The CDR3 DNA is TGTGCCAGCAGCCCCACATTCCAGGGTAACGAGCAGTACTTC.

This clonotype was observed a handful of times. V usage is TRBV6-5 and J usage is TRBJ2-1; D is uncertain. This CDR3 region has 15 residues. Trimming took 3 bases from V and 2 from J, leaving 11 bases between them. Germline lookup yields CDR1 MNHEY and CDR2 SVGAGI. In DNA, the CDR3 is TGTGCCAGCAGTTATAGCCCCGCTCCCTACAATGAGCAGTTCTTC. The encoded protein is CASSYSPAPYNEQFF.

This clonotype was counted only a few times. V usage is TRBV11-1 and J usage is TRBJ2-4; D may be TRBD1 (6 bases). The CDR3 is made up of 13 amino acids. Germline V gene data show CDR1 as SGHAT and CDR2 as FQDESV (reference sequence). V lost 3 bases and J 8 bases, leaving 11 bases between the germline ends. This chain's CDR3 is CASSFSGADIQYF. The DNA for the CDR3 is TGTGCCAGCAGCTTTTCAGGGGCGGACATTCAGTACTTC.

This clonotype was picked up one time. The chain has TRBV12-3 or TRBV12-4 and TRBJ1-1, with D perhaps TRBD1 (5 bases). This CDR3 comprises 15 residues. V lost 4 bases, J lost 3 bases, and 15 bases lay in between. The CDR3 DNA reads TGTGCCAGCAGTTCCACCTCCGGACAATACACTGAAGCTTTCTTT. It encodes CASSSTSGQYTEAFF.

The V gene is TRBV11-2, the J gene TRBJ2-5; 13 nucleotides match TRBD2. The J call may be incorrect, as the DNA end agrees better with TRBJ2-1. CDR1 SGHAT and CDR2 FQNNGV come from the germline V gene. The CDR3 has 15 amino acids. The CDR3 sequence is CASSSTLAGGLKQFF. Written as DNA, the CDR3 is TGTGCCAGCAGCAGCACACTAGCGGGGGGGCTTAAGCAGTTCTTC.

The table lists this clonotype with many counts. The gene calls are TRBV5-1 and TRBJ1-5, with TRBD1 matching over 8 bases. The CDR3 has 14 residues. CDR1 is SGHRS, CDR2 YFSETQ, per germline. V lost 4 bases to trimming and J lost 2 bases; unmatched junction nucleotides: 2. The CDR3 here is CASSLDRGNQPQHF. The DNA for the CDR3 is TGCGCCAGCAGCCTGGACAGGGGCAATCAGCCCCAGCATTTT.

The chain links TRBV20-1 to TRBJ1-5, with 7 positions matching TRBD1. V shed 5 bases, J shed 6 bases, and the junction held 10 bases outside the gene matches. The CDR3 covers 14 residues. Germline V gene lookup returns CDR1 DFQATT and CDR2 SNEGSKA (reference sequence). CDR3 region: CSAPHRGGGQPQHF. In DNA form, the CDR3 reads TGCAGTGCTCCACACAGGGGCGGGGGTCAGCCCCAGCATTTT.

This clonotype was counted between two and nine times. The genes are TRBV7-2 and TRBJ1-1, with TRBD1 matching over 7 bases. With V trimmed by 5 bases and J by 4 bases, 4 bases remained unmatched. Per germline, CDR1 SGHTA and CDR2 FQGNSA. CDR3 length: 13 residues. The CDR3 sequence is CASSPNRGTEAFF. The CDR3 region has the DNA TGTGCCAGCAGCCCCAACAGGGGCACTGAAGCTTTCTTT.